Following are 16 T cell receptor beta chains from one sample sequenced in a study of tumor-infiltrating lymphocytes in primary liver carcinoma. Priming with a constant-region primer yielded TCR beta cDNA from about 540 ng total RNA. Three-round nested multiplex PCR performed with slightly modified ARM-PCR produced the TCR beta libraries. In the first two PCR rounds, TRBV1-TRBV30 forward primers were paired with a C-beta reverse primer, and each round lasted approximately 10 cycles. Using its own MiXCR run on the multiplex PCR reads, TCRdb lists one record per CDR3 protein. Among roughly 32,000 distinct CDR3 sequences listed, around 80% were seen once. RNA and DNA were co-extracted from roughly 20-30 mg of unsorted bulk tissue. Specimen: liver tumor tissue from sampling region 5. Subset specified: tumor region T5, tumor centre. These receptors came from a man aged 35 to 55 with primary liver carcinoma and hepatitis B virus infection.

This clonotype is judged medium-sized (0.01 to 0.1%). The V call is TRBV11-2, the J call TRBJ2-7; 10 bases map to TRBD2. The CDR3 contains 16 residues. Germline lookup yields CDR1 SGHAT and CDR2 FQNNGV. V lost 0 bases and J lost 4; bases outside the gene matches: 6. The CDR3 loop is CASSLDGLSGRYEQYF. The CDR3 DNA is TGTGCCAGCAGCTTAGATGGGCTTAGCGGGAGGTACGAGCAGTACTTC.

As for this clonotype: In this CDR3 the conserved last residue, phenylalanine or tryptophan, is missing, so a read error is likely. This chain uses TRBV7-8 with TRBJ1-6, with D maybe TRBD1 (5 bases). Germline CDR1 is SGHVS and CDR2 is FQNEAQ. This CDR3 has 17 amino acids. With 2 bases removed from V and 6 bases from J, the gap between germline ends came to 17 bases. The CDR3 protein is CASSLYQGRDLNSPLHV. The CDR3 DNA reads as TGTGCCAGCAGCTTATATCAGGGTCGGGACCTTAATTCACCCCTCCACGTT.

A note on this clonotype: Lacking the conserved final phenylalanine or tryptophan, this CDR3 likely reflects a read error. The chain couples TRBV5-4 to TRBJ1-6; D remains unclear. Germline V gene data show CDR1 as SGHNT and CDR2 as YYREEE (reference sequence). The CDR3 is made up of 12 amino acids. CDR3 amino acids: CVSSEYNSPLHL. The CDR3 nucleotides read TGTGTCAGCAGCGAGTATAATTCACCCCTCCACTTA.

Turning to this clonotype: The conserved closing phenylalanine or tryptophan is absent in this CDR3, likely reflecting a read error. The chain uses TRBV30 and TRBJ1-2; D may be TRBD1 (6 bases). Germline V gene lookup returns CDR1 GTSNPN and CDR2 SVGIG (reference sequence). The CDR3 length is 13 residues. The CDR3: CAWSIDGGGGYTS. The CDR3 DNA reads TGTGCTTGGAGTATCGATGGGGGCGGAGGCTACACCTCC.

As for this clonotype: Mismatch with germline at one junction end may stem from a read error. The rearrangement joins TRBV29-1 to TRBJ2-1; TRBD1 matches at 7 bases. The V gene's germline CDR1 is SQVTM and CDR2 ANQGSEA. This CDR3 contains 13 residues. In DNA form, the CDR3 reads TGCAGCTTTGACATGGCAGGCCAGGGGGAGAAGTTCTTC. Its protein product is CSFDMAGQGEKFF.

This clonotype was found once. The junction shows a germline mismatch at one end, possibly a read error. V gene TRBV6-6 combines with J gene TRBJ1-1; perhaps TRBD1 as D (5 bases). The CDR3 totals 15 residues. Germline V gene sequence: CDR1 MNHNY, CDR2 SVGAGI (reference sequence). CDR3 coding DNA: TGTGCCAGCAGAACTGGGACGCACAGTAACACTGAAACTTTCTTC. Amino acid sequence: CASRTGTHSNTETFF.

On this clonotype: This CDR3 is missing its conserved last phenylalanine or tryptophan, likely due to a read error. The chain uses TRBV11-2 and TRBJ2-2, with a possible D match to TRBD2 (6 bases). There are 15 residues in the CDR3. The germline gives CDR1 SGHAT, CDR2 FQNNGV. The CDR3 DNA reads as TGTGTCAGCAGCTTCGCGGGATCGAACACCGGGGAGCTGTTTCTT. The encoded protein is CVSSFAGSNTGELFL.

Concerning this clonotype itself: The conserved final phenylalanine or tryptophan is absent from the CDR3, which likely points to a read error. J is TRBJ2-2 and V is TRBV11-1; 7 bases match TRBD1. Germline CDR1 is SGHAT and CDR2 is FQDESV (reference sequence). CDR3 length: 14 residues. In DNA form, the CDR3 reads TGCGCCAGTAGCTTTACAGGGGTTACCGGGGAGCTGTTTTAT. This gives the protein CASSFTGVTGELFY.

A remark on this clonotype: The CDR3 end shows no conserved phenylalanine or tryptophan, and so a read error is likely. The DNA is omitted, as the CDR3 cannot be located on it reliably, and the CDR3 follows TCRdb's listing. The chain has TRBV4-3 and TRBJ2-2. The germline V gene has CDR1 LGHNA and CDR2 YSLEER. The CDR3 spans 16 amino acids, including both terminal residues. The CDR3 sequence is CASSQDPEGNPGELFY.

About this clonotype itself: One junction end does not reproduce the germline sequence, and a read error may be involved. This CDR3 reads CVSSLVGEPYIEQFF. Written as DNA, the CDR3 is TGCGTCAGCAGCTTGGTTGGGGAGCCCTACATTGAGCAGTTCTTC. The V and J genes are TRBV5-1 and TRBJ2-1; a possible D gene is TRBD2 (5 bases). Germline CDR1 and CDR2: SGHRS and YFSETQ. There are 15 residues in the CDR3.

Concerning this clonotype itself: Because it lacks the conserved phenylalanine or tryptophan at the end, this CDR3 is likely a read error. CDR3 DNA sequence: TGCAGCGCGAGCCCGGGACAGCACACAGATACGCAGTATTCC. Translated: CSASPGQHTDTQYS. The chain employs TRBV29-1 and TRBJ2-3; 7 bases map to TRBD1. Germline values: CDR1 SQVTM, CDR2 ANQGSEA. The J segment lost 2 bases and the V segment lost 7 bases, leaving 9 bases of the junction unmatched. CDR3 size: 14 residues.

This clonotype was counted at least ten times. This sequence joins TRBV4-3 and TRBJ2-7, with D unresolved. The CDR3 spans 14 residues. Per the germline V gene, CDR1 is LGHNA and CDR2 is YSLEER. The V end was cut by 0 bases, the J end by 2 bases, with 8 bases between. DNA for the CDR3: TGCGCCAGCAGCCAAGAAGGCCCCACCTACGAGCAGTACTTC. This encodes CASSQEGPTYEQYF.

This clonotype was seen a few times. The germline gene is not matched at one end of the junction; a read error may be the cause. CDR3 sequence reads: CASSSLAGGPYSEQFF. The CDR3 DNA sequence: TGTGCCAGCAGTTCCCTAGCGGGAGGGCCCTACAGTGAGCAGTTCTTC. The V call is TRBV7-9, the J call TRBJ2-1; 12 nucleotides agree with TRBD2. The CDR3 sequence is 16 residues long. CDR1 is SEHNR, CDR2 FQNEAQ, per germline (reference sequence).

This clonotype appeared once. The junction and the germline gene differ at one end; a read error may be behind it. This chain uses TRBV5-1 with TRBJ2-3; D uncertain. The CDR3 consists of 14 residues. The germline V gene encodes CDR1 SGHRS and CDR2 YFSETQ. This chain's CDR3 is CASTLGSQVDTKYF. In DNA, the CDR3 is TGCGCCAGCACCCTGGGCTCCCAAGTGGATACGAAGTATTTT.

With respect to this clonotype: The conserved phenylalanine or tryptophan normally closing the CDR3 is absent here, so this likely arose from a read error. The limits of the CDR3 on the DNA are not certain, so only TCRdb's listed CDR3 is given. This chain connects TRBV11-2 to TRBJ2-5; the table's D call TRBD2 went unverified against the DNA. The CDR3 comprises 16 residues, both ends counted. The V gene's germline CDR1 is SGHAT and CDR2 FQNNGV. CDR3 sequence: CANSQTPGGGEETKYS.

This chain links TRBV6-6 with TRBJ1-5; a weak D match, TRBD1 (6 bases). The CDR3 extends over 16 amino acids. V lost 7 bases, J lost 0 bases, and 16 bases lay in between. Germline CDR1 MNHNY, CDR2 SVGAGI (reference sequence). DNA of the CDR3: TGTGCCAGCAAGACGGGGACACTCAATAGCAATCAGCCCCAGCATTTT. This translates into CASKTGTLNSNQPQHF.